The T cell receptor beta chain described here comes from a study of shared clonotypes between healthy human individuals. Study-level points and caveats: What rarefaction showed was incomplete sorted-subset sequencing despite large depth.

A word on this clone: Its cognate antigen is unknown.

The study ran the assay at deep level. Several immunoSEQ 96-well plates shared each subset's DNA, each plate a replicate. TCRdb's table, derived via immunoSEQ multiplex PCR, lists solely in-frame clones and lacks some. This sample yields about 2 million clones, of which less than 95% are seen a single time; 1.2% belongs to the top ten. The naive CD8 fraction comprised CD45RO-negative cells positively selected for CCR7 and excluded terminally differentiated effector memory CD45RA+ cells. Donors included only healthy HIV-negative adults lacking recent acute infections or vaccinations. The CDR3 is 16 residues long. The germline CDR1 and CDR2 sequences are LGHNA and YSLEER. V lost 0 bases, J lost 10 bases, and 18 bases lay in between.

This TCR was recovered from a young man in good health. The chain has TRBV4-3 and TRBJ1-4; D is unresolved. Source material: naive CD8+ T cells sorted from blood. This CDR3 is CASSQEYGPGGGKLFF. Here the CDR3 DNA reads TGCGCCAGCAGCCAAGAATATGGTCCAGGCGGTGGAAAACTGTTTTTT.